The clone carrying this T cell receptor (beta chain) came up a few times. The data stem from a study of T cell changes during pregnancy in multiple sclerosis. Profiled with immunoSEQ multiplex PCR; TCRdb holds only in-frame clones, not every one. The sample comprises about 40,000 clones, more than 85% of which are singletons, and 7.8% rests with the top ten. CDR3 length equals 19 residues. From germline, CDR1 is SGHNT and CDR2 YENEEA. J lost 4 bases, V lost 5 bases, and 19 bases had no gene match. The genes are TRBV11-3 and TRBJ2-2; 7 bases map to TRBD2. This sample comprised CD8+ T cells from peripheral blood mononuclear cells, obtained before pregnancy. This sequence was found in a female donor with multiple sclerosis, enrolled in a pregnancy study. The CDR3 spells CASSGSTLGGGEVTGELFF. In DNA form, the CDR3 reads TGTGCCAGCAGCGGTAGTACCCTTGGGGGGGGAGAGGTCACCGGGGAGCTGTTTTTT.